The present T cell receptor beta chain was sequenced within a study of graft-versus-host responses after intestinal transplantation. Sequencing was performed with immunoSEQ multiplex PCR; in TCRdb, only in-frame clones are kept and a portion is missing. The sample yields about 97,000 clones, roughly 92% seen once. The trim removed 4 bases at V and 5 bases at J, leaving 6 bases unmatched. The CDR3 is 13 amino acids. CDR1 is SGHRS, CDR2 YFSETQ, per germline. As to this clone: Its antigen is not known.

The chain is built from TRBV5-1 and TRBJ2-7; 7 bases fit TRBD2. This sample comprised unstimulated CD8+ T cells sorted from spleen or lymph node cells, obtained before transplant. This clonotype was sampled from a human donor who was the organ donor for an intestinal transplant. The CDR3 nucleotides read TGCGCCAGCAGCCAGGGACTATTCGACGAGCAGTACTTC. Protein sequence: CASSQGLFDEQYF. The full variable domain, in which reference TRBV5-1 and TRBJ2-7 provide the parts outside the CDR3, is KAGVTQTPRYLIKTRGQQVTLSCSPISGHRSVSWYQQTPGQGLQFLFEYFSETQRNKGNFPGRFSGRQFSNSRSEMNVSTLELGDSALYLCASSQGLFDEQYFGPGTRLTVT.